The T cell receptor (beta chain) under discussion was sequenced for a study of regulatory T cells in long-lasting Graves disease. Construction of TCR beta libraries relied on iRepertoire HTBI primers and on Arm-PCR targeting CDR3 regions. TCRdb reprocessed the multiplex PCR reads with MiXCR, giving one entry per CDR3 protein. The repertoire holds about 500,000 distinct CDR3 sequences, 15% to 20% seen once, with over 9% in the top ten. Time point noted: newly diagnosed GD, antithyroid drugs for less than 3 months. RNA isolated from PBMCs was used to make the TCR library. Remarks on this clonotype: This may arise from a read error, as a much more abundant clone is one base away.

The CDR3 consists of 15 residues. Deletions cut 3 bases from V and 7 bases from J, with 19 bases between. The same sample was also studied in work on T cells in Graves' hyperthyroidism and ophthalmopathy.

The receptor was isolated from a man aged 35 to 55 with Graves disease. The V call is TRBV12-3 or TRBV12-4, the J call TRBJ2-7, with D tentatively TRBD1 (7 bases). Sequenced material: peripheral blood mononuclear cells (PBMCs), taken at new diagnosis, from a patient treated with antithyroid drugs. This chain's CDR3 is CASSFRGAPYNEQYF. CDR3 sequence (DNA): TGTGCCAGCAGTTTCAGGGGGGCCCCATACAATGAGCAGTACTTC.